One and the same sample provided the 8 T cell receptor beta chains below, sequenced in a study of OX40 agonist ivuxolimab in advanced cancers. Method: immunoSEQ multiplex PCR; TCRdb's copy keeps in-frame clones and lacks some. The sample yields some 64,000 clones, 92% seen once. The specimen was CD4+ or CD8+ T cells sorted from blood, collected in a trial of the OX40 agonist ivuxolimab. All receptors come from an adult with an advanced solid tumor such as melanoma, head and neck, liver or kidney cancer.

The V and J genes are TRBV6-1 and TRBJ2-7; D not resolved. CDR3 size: 11 residues. V was shortened by 7 bases and J by 5 bases, with 9 bases between the two germline ends. Per the germline V gene, CDR1 is MNHNS and CDR2 is SASEGT. CDR3 nucleotides: TGTGCCAGCATCCGTGGGGACGAGCAGTACTTC. Its protein is CASIRGDEQYF.

The CDR3 DNA sequence: TGTGCCAGCAGTTCCCTACAGGGGACCCCCTACGAGCAGTACTTC. Amino acid sequence: CASSSLQGTPYEQYF. J is TRBJ2-7 and V is TRBV6-5, with 7 nucleotides matching TRBD1. CDR3 size: 15 residues. The trim removed 4 bases at V and 2 bases at J, leaving 8 bases unmatched. The germline V gene encodes CDR1 MNHEY and CDR2 SVGAGI.

The chain carries TRBV6-5 and TRBJ2-7; D ambiguous. There are 15 residues in the CDR3. The V end lost 5 bases, the J end lost 5 bases, and 19 bases lay between the germline ends. Germline V gene sequence: CDR1 MNHEY, CDR2 SVGAGI. CDR3 residues: CASSKSVGGVHEQYV. In DNA form, the CDR3 reads TGTGCCAGCAGTAAGTCGGTAGGCGGTGTTCACGAGCAGTACGTC.

Concerning this clone: Sequence at one end of the junction differs from germline and may be a read error. The V call is TRBV4-2, the J call TRBJ2-3, with TRBD2 matching 10 bases. CDR3 length: 16 amino acids. Germline CDR1 LGHNA, CDR2 YNFKEQ. CDR3 in amino acids: CASSLSVIAGGRFRNF. DNA for the CDR3: TGTGCCAGCAGCCTAAGCGTAATAGCGGGAGGACGTTTCAGGAATTTT.

This chain links TRBV6-6 with TRBJ2-7; 9 bases align to TRBD1. Germline V gives CDR1 MNHNY, CDR2 SVGAGI (reference sequence). This CDR3 has 14 amino acids. J was trimmed by 5 bases and V by 6 bases; bases with no gene match: 8. CDR3 sequence (DNA): TGTGCCAGCAGACCGGGACAGGGATTCAACGAGCAGTACTTC. It encodes CASRPGQGFNEQYF.

The chain uses TRBV6-6 and TRBJ1-6; no reliable D call. Trimming removed 4 bases from V and 10 bases from J, with 11 bases in between. This CDR3 is 13 amino acids long. Germline CDR1 MNHNY, CDR2 SVGAGI (reference sequence). The CDR3 sequence: CASSSLGKSPLHF. In DNA form, the CDR3 reads TGTGCCAGCAGTTCCTTAGGTAAATCACCCCTCCACTTT.

The chain links TRBV2 to TRBJ2-3; 12 nucleotides align to TRBD2. The germline gives CDR1 SNHLY, CDR2 FYNNEI. The CDR3 is made up of 15 amino acids. With 4 bases clipped from V and 4 bases from J, the junction kept 3 bases outside the gene matches. The CDR3 bases are TGTGCCAGCAGTGGACTAGCGGGAGCCCCAGATACGCAGTATTTT. It translates to CASSGLAGAPDTQYF.

The V and J genes are TRBV7-9 and TRBJ2-2; 7 bases map to TRBD2. This CDR3 is built from 16 residues. Germline values: CDR1 SEHNR, CDR2 FQNEAQ (reference sequence). Losses at the gene ends were 4 bases for V and 3 bases for J; bases not matched to a gene: 8. CDR3 amino acids: CASSSPPSGDTGELFF. The CDR3 DNA reads as TGTGCCAGCAGCTCCCCCCCAAGCGGGGACACCGGGGAGCTGTTTTTT. Variable domain in full (rest from reference TRBV7-9 and TRBJ2-2): DTGVSQNPRHKITKRGQNVTFRCDPISEHNRLYWYRQTLGQGPEFLTYFQNEAQLEKSRLLSDRFSAERPKGSFSTLEIQRTEQGDSAMYLCASSSPPSGDTGELFFGEGSRLTVL.